These 32 T cell receptor beta chains came from one sample sequenced in a study of technical replicates of blood from a handful of donors. The table came from immunoSEQ multiplex PCR; TCRdb's copy has only in-frame clones and leaves some out. The sample lists 74,000 or so clones, approximately 96% occurring once. Material: T cells isolated from PBMCs. These receptor sequences come from a human donor in good health.

V is TRBV7-9 and J is TRBJ2-7, with 9 bases aligning to TRBD2. The CDR3 is 15 residues long. Germline V lookup: CDR1 SEHNR, CDR2 FQNEAQ (reference sequence). Unmatched junction bases numbered 9, after V lost 6 bases and J lost 3 bases. The CDR3 is CASRPSPREGYEQYF. The CDR3 bases are TGTGCCAGCAGACCCTCTCCGCGGGAGGGCTACGAGCAGTACTTC. Full variable domain (remainder filled in from reference TRBV7-9 and TRBJ2-7): DTGVSQNPRHKITKRGQNVTFRCDPISEHNRLYWYRQTLGQGPEFLTYFQNEAQLEKSRLLSDRFSAERPKGSFSTLEIQRTEQGDSAMYLCASRPSPREGYEQYFGPGTRLTVT.

The chain carries TRBV5-1 and TRBJ2-7, with D maybe TRBD1 (6 bases). The CDR3 runs 13 residues. From germline, CDR1 is SGHRS and CDR2 YFSETQ. With 1 base removed from V and 4 bases from J, the gap between germline ends came to 9 bases. The CDR3 spells CASSLYTGYEQYF. The CDR3 DNA is TGCGCCAGCAGCTTGTACACAGGGTACGAGCAGTACTTC.

The chain links TRBV11-2 to TRBJ1-2; 7 bases align to TRBD1. The germline V gene encodes CDR1 SGHAT and CDR2 FQNNGV. V dropped 6 bases and J dropped 2; count of bases not matched to a gene: 3. This CDR3 comprises 13 residues. CDR3 sequence (DNA): TGTGCCAGCAGGAAGACAGGGAACTATGGCTACACCTTC. Encoded protein: CASRKTGNYGYTF.

This clone was recorded once. The chain employs TRBV5-4 and TRBJ1-5; unclear D gene. The CDR3 contains 13 residues. Germline V CDR1 and CDR2: SGHNT, YYREEE (reference sequence). V dropped 0 bases and J dropped 7 bases, with 8 bases sitting between them. The CDR3 coding sequence is TGTGCCAGCAGCTTGGGGACGGGGCAGCCCCAGCATTTT. Its translation is CASSLGTGQPQHF.

The chain uses TRBV15 and TRBJ2-7; possibly TRBD2 for D (6 bases). The germline V gene has CDR1 LNHNV and CDR2 YYDKDF (reference sequence). The CDR3 sequence is 14 residues long. V lost 1 base and J 2 bases, leaving 9 bases between the germline ends. Here the CDR3 DNA reads TGTGCCACCAGCAGAGGGGCGGGAACCTACGAGCAGTACTTC. This encodes CATSRGAGTYEQYF.

The chain uses TRBV5-1 and TRBJ2-5; 9 bases match TRBD1. Germline assignment: CDR1 SGHRS and CDR2 YFSETQ. The CDR3 has 15 amino acids. The ends lost 3 bases at V and 4 bases at J; junction bases unmatched: 7. The CDR3 loop reads CASSSGTGRRETQYF. The DNA of the CDR3 is TGCGCCAGCAGCTCGGGGACAGGGAGGAGAGAGACCCAGTACTTC. Full variable domain (remainder filled in from reference TRBV5-1 and TRBJ2-5): KAGVTQTPRYLIKTRGQQVTLSCSPISGHRSVSWYQQTPGQGLQFLFEYFSETQRNKGNFPGRFSGRQFSNSRSEMNVSTLELGDSALYLCASSSGTGRRETQYFGPGTRLLVL.

V and J are TRBV4-1 and TRBJ1-3; D is perhaps TRBD1 (5 bases). Germline V lookup: CDR1 MGHRA, CDR2 YSYEKL. Trimming shortened V by 2 bases and J by 0 bases, and 11 bases separated the two germline ends. The CDR3 is 16 residues long. CDR3 in DNA: TGCGCCAGCAGCCAAATAGTAGACAGCTCTGGAAACACCATATATTTT. Amino acid sequence: CASSQIVDSSGNTIYF.

This clone was seen once. The chain is built from TRBV10-3 and TRBJ2-5; 11 bases are a match to TRBD1. CDR3 length: 16 residues. V trimming: 3 bases; J trimming: 2 bases; junction bases outside the gene matches: 5. Germline V gene data show CDR1 as ENHRY and CDR2 as SYGVKD. This chain's CDR3 is CAISDSGDRGQETQYF. The CDR3 DNA reads as TGTGCCATCAGTGACTCCGGGGACAGGGGGCAAGAGACCCAGTACTTC.

This chain connects TRBV29-1 to TRBJ1-1, with no clear D. The CDR3 sequence is 12 residues long. Germline V gene sequence: CDR1 SQVTM, CDR2 ANQGSEA. The V end was cut by 4 bases, the J end by 8 bases, with 14 bases between. The CDR3 coding sequence is TGCAGCGTTGCCCCCCCCTGGAGGGAAGCTTTCTTT. Residues: CSVAPPWREAFF.

This clone was seen a single time. The V and J genes are TRBV4-1 and TRBJ2-7; 8 nucleotides align to TRBD2. The length of the CDR3 is 16 residues. Germline assignment: CDR1 MGHRA and CDR2 YSYEKL. Trimming cost V 2 bases and J 2 bases; bases outside gene matches: 8. CDR3 region: CASSQPIAGPPYEQYF. CDR3 DNA sequence: TGCGCCAGCAGCCAACCTATAGCGGGACCGCCCTACGAGCAGTACTTC.

The genes are TRBV11-2 and TRBJ1-1; D is unclear. The CDR3 spans 15 residues. V was cut by 5 bases and J by 0 bases, with 13 bases left in between. Germline lookup yields CDR1 SGHAT and CDR2 FQNNGV. Here the CDR3 reads CASSPYSTLNTEAFF. CDR3 sequence (DNA): TGTGCCAGCAGCCCCTACTCCACTTTGAACACTGAAGCTTTCTTT.

The rearrangement joins TRBV28 to TRBJ2-7; 10 nucleotides line up with TRBD1. Unmatched junction bases numbered 12, after V lost 8 bases and J lost 5 bases. There are 15 residues in the CDR3. CDR1 and CDR2 (germline): MDHEN, SYDVKM. CDR3 sequence (DNA): TGTGCCAGCGGACTGCTGACAGGGGGCAGGGACGAGCAGTACTTC. Its translation is CASGLLTGGRDEQYF. Full variable domain (rest looked up from reference TRBV28 and TRBJ2-7): DVKVTQSSRYLVKRTGEKVFLECVQDMDHENMFWYRQDPGLGLRLIYFSYDVKMKEKGDIPEGYSVSREKKERFSLILESASTNQTSMYLCASGLLTGGRDEQYFGPGTRLTVT.

The V call is TRBV11-3, the J call TRBJ2-7; the D gene is possibly TRBD1 (5 bases). CDR1 SGHNT and CDR2 YENEEA come from the germline V gene. The CDR3 consists of 13 residues. Trimming cost V 5 bases and J 6 bases, with 14 bases left between them. DNA for the CDR3: TGTGCCAGCAGCCTAATAGGGGCCTCCGAGCAGTACTTC. Its translation is CASSLIGASEQYF.

The chain carries TRBV6-1 and TRBJ2-5; D might be TRBD1 (5 bases). Trimming left V 0 bases short and J 5 bases short, with 13 bases between. Germline V gene data show CDR1 as MNHNS and CDR2 as SASEGT. This CDR3 is 15 amino acids long. The CDR3 DNA sequence: TGTGCCAGCAGTGAAGCCCCACAGGTTCGGGAGACCCAGTACTTC. Translated, it gives CASSEAPQVRETQYF.

J is TRBJ1-2 and V is TRBV28; D is unresolved. The CDR3 is made up of 14 amino acids. The V gene lost 2 bases and the J gene lost 2 bases, with 9 bases spanning the gap. Germline CDR1 reads MDHEN; CDR2 reads SYDVKM. CDR3 amino acids: CASSLAPGNYGYTF. For the CDR3, the DNA is TGTGCCAGCAGTTTAGCCCCGGGGAACTATGGCTACACCTTC.

The chain recombines TRBV6-5 with TRBJ1-1, with TRBD1 matching 7 bases. CDR1 is MNHEY and CDR2 is SVGAGI in the germline V gene. Trimming removed 6 bases from V and 0 bases from J; junction bases left unmatched: 7. CDR3 length: 15 residues. CDR3 sequence (DNA): TGTGCCAGCAGGCCGGCAGGGGGTATGAACACTGAAGCTTTCTTT. This gives the protein CASRPAGGMNTEAFF.

The CDR3 loop is CASGYRTGSYEQYF. DNA of the CDR3: TGTGCCAGCGGATACCGGACTGGCTCCTACGAGCAGTACTTC. The rearrangement links TRBV28 to TRBJ2-7; the D gene is possibly TRBD2 (5 bases). This CDR3 comprises 14 residues. V was cut by 8 bases and J by 0 bases, with 14 bases left in between. CDR1 MDHEN and CDR2 SYDVKM come from the germline V gene.

The gene calls are TRBV10-2 and TRBJ2-5; 11 nucleotides match TRBD2. The CDR3 runs 16 residues. The ends lost 0 bases at V and 7 bases at J; junction bases unmatched: 7. The germline V gene encodes CDR1 WSHSY and CDR2 SAAADI. Here the CDR3 reads CASSESLAGGRGTQYF. CDR3 DNA sequence: TGCGCCAGCAGTGAGTCCCTAGCGGGGGGTCGGGGGACCCAGTACTTC.

The V and J genes are TRBV2 and TRBJ1-1; no reliable D call. This CDR3 comprises 11 residues. Between the trimmed V and J ends, which lost 6 bases and 6 bases, there was a span of 8 bases. CDR1 and CDR2 from the germline V gene are SNHLY and FYNNEI. CDR3 region: CASSGSAEAFF. CDR3 DNA: TGTGCCAGCAGCGGTAGTGCTGAAGCTTTCTTT.

This chain uses TRBV2 with TRBJ1-4; no reliable D call. Germline CDR1 and CDR2: SNHLY and FYNNEI. The V gene lost 6 bases and the J gene lost 5 bases, with 13 bases spanning the gap. There are 14 residues in the CDR3. The DNA for the CDR3 is TGTGCCAGCAGAACCGGACTCGCAAATGAAAAACTGTTTTTT. Translating gives CASRTGLANEKLFF.

The chain links TRBV4-1 to TRBJ1-1, with 7 bases fitting TRBD1. CDR1 and CDR2 from the germline V gene are MGHRA and YSYEKL. This CDR3 is built from 20 residues. V lost 5 bases, J lost 3 bases, and 24 bases stayed unmatched. The CDR3 sequence is CASSTDPGYRINRGYTEAFF. The CDR3 DNA sequence: TGCGCCAGCAGCACAGATCCCGGGTACCGCATAAACAGGGGCTACACTGAAGCTTTCTTT.

The chain carries TRBV19 and TRBJ1-1, with 8 bases that match TRBD1. V was pared by 7 bases and J by 4 bases, with 14 bases of the junction left unmatched. CDR3 length equals 16 residues. Germline assignment: CDR1 LNHDA and CDR2 SQIVND (reference sequence). The CDR3 region has the DNA TGTGCCAGTACCCACCGCCCCGGACAGGGCAGCACTGAAGCTTTCTTT. Translation: CASTHRPGQGSTEAFF. Full variable domain (outside the CDR3, taken from reference TRBV19 and TRBJ1-1): DGGITQSPKYLFRKEGQNVTLSCEQNLNHDAMYWYRQDPGQGLRLIYYSQIVNDFQKGDIAEGYSVSREKKESFPLTVTSAQKNPTAFYLCASTHRPGQGSTEAFFGQGTRLTVV.

This chain connects TRBV6-1 to TRBJ2-4; D might be TRBD1 (6 bases). V was pared by 5 bases and J by 8 bases, with 13 bases between. The CDR3 runs 13 residues. Germline V gene sequence: CDR1 MNHNS, CDR2 SASEGT. CDR3 region: CASSPLQGHIQYF. Here the CDR3 DNA reads TGTGCCAGCAGTCCCCTACAGGGACACATTCAGTACTTC.

This clone came up once. The chain has TRBV19 and TRBJ1-6; 8 nucleotides align to TRBD1. CDR3 size: 17 residues. V shed 5 bases, J shed 0 bases, and the junction held 6 bases outside the gene matches. Germline values: CDR1 LNHDA, CDR2 SQIVND (reference sequence). This CDR3 is CASSLTGVGSYNSPLHF. The CDR3 DNA follows: TGTGCCAGTAGTTTGACAGGGGTCGGCTCCTATAATTCACCCCTCCACTTT.

The rearrangement links TRBV7-9 to TRBJ2-2, with unresolved D. This CDR3 contains 14 residues. The germline gives CDR1 SEHNR, CDR2 FQNEAQ (reference sequence). With 4 bases removed from V and 3 bases from J, the gap between germline ends came to 9 bases. Here the CDR3 reads CASSSTLDTGELFF. The CDR3 bases are TGTGCCAGCAGCTCCACTTTGGACACCGGGGAGCTGTTTTTT.

The V gene is TRBV7-9, the J gene TRBJ2-7, with 14 bases aligning to TRBD2. This CDR3 is built from 17 residues. Germline assignment: CDR1 SEHNR and CDR2 FQNEAQ (reference sequence). The V gene end was trimmed by 5 bases and the J gene end by 3 bases; junction bases not matched to a gene: 9. The CDR3 region is CASSPGLAGVGVYEQYF. The CDR3 DNA reads as TGTGCCAGCAGCCCGGGACTAGCGGGAGTAGGTGTCTACGAGCAGTACTTC.

The CDR3 sequence: CASSIAGNDEQFF. The CDR3 DNA follows: TGCGCCAGCAGCATAGCAGGGAACGATGAGCAGTTCTTC. This chain uses TRBV10-1 with TRBJ2-1, with D possibly TRBD1 on 5 matching bases. Germline CDR1 and CDR2: WNHNN and SYGVQD (reference sequence). Deletions cut 6 bases from V and 8 bases from J, with 14 bases between. The CDR3 loop spans 13 amino acids.

In its sample, this clone was seen once. The V gene is TRBV29-1, the J gene TRBJ1-3; D might be TRBD1 (5 bases). This CDR3 has 14 amino acids. V was trimmed by 5 bases and J by 8 bases, leaving 19 bases between them. CDR1 is SQVTM and CDR2 is ANQGSEA in the germline V gene. The CDR3 sequence: CSVPGGEPSDTIYF. The DNA for the CDR3 is TGCAGCGTTCCTGGGGGAGAACCTAGCGACACCATATATTTT.

V and J are TRBV27 and TRBJ2-7; 8 nucleotides line up with TRBD2. The V gene end was trimmed by 4 bases and the J gene end by 5 bases; junction bases not matched to a gene: 22. This CDR3 is built from 19 residues. Germline CDR1 is MNHEY and CDR2 is SMNVEV (reference sequence). CDR3 residues: CASSSPPPLPGLVSHEQYF. The CDR3 DNA reads as TGTGCCAGCAGTTCGCCCCCTCCCCTTCCGGGACTAGTTAGCCACGAGCAGTACTTC.

V is TRBV10-3 and J is TRBJ1-1; D call uncertain. The CDR3 covers 15 residues. Germline CDR1 ENHRY, CDR2 SYGVKD. Trimming took 10 bases from V and 0 from J, leaving 18 bases between them. The CDR3 spells CATGRENTMNTEAFF. DNA for the CDR3: TGTGCCACCGGACGGGAAAACACCATGAACACTGAAGCTTTCTTT.

V usage is TRBV5-6 and J usage is TRBJ1-2; 8 nucleotides match TRBD1. Trimming cost V 4 bases and J 0 bases; bases outside gene matches: 2. This CDR3 spans 14 amino acids. CDR1 and CDR2 from the germline V gene are SGHDT and YYEEEE. CDR3 loop: CASSPGQANYGYTF. The CDR3 DNA sequence: TGTGCCAGCAGCCCGGGACAGGCTAACTATGGCTACACCTTC.

This clone was observed once. The genes are TRBV5-1 and TRBJ2-1, with 10 bases matching TRBD2. After removal of 0 bases from V and 5 bases from J, the junction contained 5 bases not matched to a gene. This CDR3 spans 16 amino acids. Germline CDR1 SGHRS, CDR2 YFSETQ. CDR3 coding DNA: TGCGCCAGCAGCTTGGCGCCTAGCGGGAGAGACAATGAGCAGTTCTTC. Its translation is CASSLAPSGRDNEQFF.